This T cell receptor (beta chain) emerged from a study of blood T cells in healthy people across ages. General study points: The unknown donor CMV status may have confounded expanded clonotype changes. Both higher diversity and more naive CD4+ cells marked long-lived donors when set against aged donors.

This clonotype was observed a few times. No antigen is known for it. The draw of peripheral blood yielded about 9.4 milliliters from each donor. Per sample, extraction of total RNA gave at least 6 micrograms in every case. V gave up 4 bases and J gave up 4 bases, with 13 bases separating them. Germline assignment: CDR1 KGHDR and CDR2 SFDVKD. The CDR3 has 15 amino acids. A second PCR, run for about 6 to 11 cycles, used a sample-barcoded 5' primer plus a J-beta primer mix. Using its own MiXCR run on the 5' RACE reads, TCRdb lists one record per CDR3 protein. Of fewer than 900,000 distinct CDR3 sequences listed, approximately 50% are singletons.

The chain combines TRBV24-1 with TRBJ1-5; no definite D call. The receptor was derived from a woman aged 60-75 years in good health. The material sequenced was blood. CDR3 amino acids: CATSETGRANQPQHF. CDR3 nucleotides: TGTGCCACCAGTGAAACCGGACGGGCGAATCAGCCCCAGCATTTT.